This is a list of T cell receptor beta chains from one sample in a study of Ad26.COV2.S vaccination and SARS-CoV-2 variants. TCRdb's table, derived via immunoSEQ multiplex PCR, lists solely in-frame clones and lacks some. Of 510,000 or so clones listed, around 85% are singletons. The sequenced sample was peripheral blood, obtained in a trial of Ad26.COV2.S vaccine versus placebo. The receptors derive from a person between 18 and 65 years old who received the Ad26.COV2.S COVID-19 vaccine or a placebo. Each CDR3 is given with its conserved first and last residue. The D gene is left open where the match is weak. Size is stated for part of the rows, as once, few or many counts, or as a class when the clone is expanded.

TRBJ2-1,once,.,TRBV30,CAWSRQGVQFF
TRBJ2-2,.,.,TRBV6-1,CASSEGRGPNTGELFF
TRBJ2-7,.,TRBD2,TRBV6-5,CASSYLTSGSYEQYF
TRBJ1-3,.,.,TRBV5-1,CASSPVSGNTIYF
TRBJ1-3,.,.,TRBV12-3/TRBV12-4,CASSLGQGNTIYF
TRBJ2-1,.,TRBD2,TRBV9,CASSVVASGLNEQFF
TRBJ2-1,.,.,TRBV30,CAWSVGGYNEQFF
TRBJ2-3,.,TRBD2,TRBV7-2,CASSITSGTGDTQYF
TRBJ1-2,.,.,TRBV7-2,CASRQAGGLHGYTF
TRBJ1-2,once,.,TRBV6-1,CASSEAGQIYGYTF
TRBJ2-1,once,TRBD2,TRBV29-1,CSVEDRGTSGYNEQFF
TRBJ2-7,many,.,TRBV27,CASSTLYGGTYEQYF
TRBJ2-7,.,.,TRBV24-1,CATRRSTAPFYEQYF
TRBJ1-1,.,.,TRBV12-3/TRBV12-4,CASSLGWNTEAFF
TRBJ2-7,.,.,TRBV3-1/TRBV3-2,CASSLWTGVGSEQYF
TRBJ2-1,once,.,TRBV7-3,CASRGRSNEQFF
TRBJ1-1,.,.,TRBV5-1,CASSSVGSPQRSTEAFF
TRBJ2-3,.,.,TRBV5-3,CARSFPRTLYYTQYF
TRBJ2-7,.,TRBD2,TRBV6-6,CASSYKRDYEQYF
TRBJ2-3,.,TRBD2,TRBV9,CASSLLAGGPDTQYF
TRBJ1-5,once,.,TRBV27,CASSTGAGQPQHF
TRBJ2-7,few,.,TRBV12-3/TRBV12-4,CASSLAGAYEQYF
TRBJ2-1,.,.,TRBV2,CASSDGTGSGGNNEQFF
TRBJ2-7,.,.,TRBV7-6,CASSLAAGLGEQYF
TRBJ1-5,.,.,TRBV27,CASRLTGGNQPQHF
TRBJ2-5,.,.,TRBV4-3,CASSQEWVPGTQYF
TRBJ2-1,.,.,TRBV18,CASSPGENNEQFF
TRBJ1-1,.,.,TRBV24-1,CATSDHRSAGTEAFF
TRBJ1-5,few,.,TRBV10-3,CAISEGQGNQPQHF
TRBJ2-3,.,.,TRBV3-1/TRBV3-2,CASSQGSGSTDTQYF
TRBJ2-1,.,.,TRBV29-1,CSGGLANNEQFF
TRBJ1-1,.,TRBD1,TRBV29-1,CSVAGQALNTEAFF
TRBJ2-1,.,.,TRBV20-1,CSARPNEQFF
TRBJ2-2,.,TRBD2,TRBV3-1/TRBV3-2,CASSQEARLAGIGELFF
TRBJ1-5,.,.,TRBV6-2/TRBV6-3,CASSYSRAQGQPQHF
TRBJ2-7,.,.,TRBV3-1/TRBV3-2,CASSGRPSQYEQYF
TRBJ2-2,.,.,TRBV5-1,CASSEGRQALPTGELFF
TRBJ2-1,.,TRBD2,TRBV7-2,CASTRTSGPYNEQFF
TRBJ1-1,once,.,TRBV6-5,CASRDTVWGEAFF
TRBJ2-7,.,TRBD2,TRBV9,CASSESGRALFSEQYF
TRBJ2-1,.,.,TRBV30,CACGALLGAGNEQFF
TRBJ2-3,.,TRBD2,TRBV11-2,CASSLGLRKDTQYF
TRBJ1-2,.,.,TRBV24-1,CATSDSGGYGYTF
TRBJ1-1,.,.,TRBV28,CAISLGGAEAFF
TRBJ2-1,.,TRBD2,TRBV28,CASSLAGGPFHNEQFF
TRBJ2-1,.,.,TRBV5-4,CASSPWASGGSEQFF
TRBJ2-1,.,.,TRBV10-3,CATTVGGDEQFF
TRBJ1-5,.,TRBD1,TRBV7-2,CASSTTGDNQPQHF
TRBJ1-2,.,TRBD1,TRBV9,CASSVLGQGVGYTF
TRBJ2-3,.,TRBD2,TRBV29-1,CSVEAASGRGDTQYF
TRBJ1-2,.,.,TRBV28,CASTLRASENYGYTF
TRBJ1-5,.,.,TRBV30,CAWSAGTNQPQHF
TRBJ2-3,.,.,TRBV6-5,CASRQADTQYF
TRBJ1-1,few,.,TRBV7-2,CASSSGRGNTEAFF